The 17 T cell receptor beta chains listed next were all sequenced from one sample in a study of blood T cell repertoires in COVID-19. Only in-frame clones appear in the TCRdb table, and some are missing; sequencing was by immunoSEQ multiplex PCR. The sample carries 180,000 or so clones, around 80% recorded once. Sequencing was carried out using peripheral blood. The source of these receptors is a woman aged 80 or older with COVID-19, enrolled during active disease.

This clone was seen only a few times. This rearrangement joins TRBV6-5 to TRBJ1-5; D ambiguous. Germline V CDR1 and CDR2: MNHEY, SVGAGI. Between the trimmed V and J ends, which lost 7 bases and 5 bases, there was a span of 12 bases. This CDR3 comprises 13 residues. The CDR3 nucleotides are TGTGCCAGCAATAGGCGGCAAGATCAGCCCCAGCATTTT. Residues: CASNRRQDQPQHF.

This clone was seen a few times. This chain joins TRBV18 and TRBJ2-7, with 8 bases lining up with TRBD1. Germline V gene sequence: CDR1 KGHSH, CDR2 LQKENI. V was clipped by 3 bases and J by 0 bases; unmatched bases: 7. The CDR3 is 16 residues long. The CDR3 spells CASSPNTGQASYEQYF. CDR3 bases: TGTGCCAGCTCACCGAACACGGGACAGGCCTCCTACGAGCAGTACTTC.

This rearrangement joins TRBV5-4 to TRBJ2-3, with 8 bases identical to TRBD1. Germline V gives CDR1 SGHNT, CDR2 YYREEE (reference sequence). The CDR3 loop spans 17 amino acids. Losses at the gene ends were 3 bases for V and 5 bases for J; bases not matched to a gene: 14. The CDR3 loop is CASSSKGGRGLVDTQYF. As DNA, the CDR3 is TGTGCCAGCAGCTCAAAGGGAGGCAGGGGGCTTGTAGATACGCAGTATTTT.

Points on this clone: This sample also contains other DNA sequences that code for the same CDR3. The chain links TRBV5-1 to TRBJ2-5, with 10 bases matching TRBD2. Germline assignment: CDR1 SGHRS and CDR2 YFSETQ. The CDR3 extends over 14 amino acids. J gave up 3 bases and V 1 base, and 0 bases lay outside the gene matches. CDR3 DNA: TGCGCCAGCAGCTTGACTAGCGGGAAAGAGACCCAGTACTTC. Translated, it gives CASSLTSGKETQYF. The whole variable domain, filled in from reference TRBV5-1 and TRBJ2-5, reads KAGVTQTPRYLIKTRGQQVTLSCSPISGHRSVSWYQQTPGQGLQFLFEYFSETQRNKGNFPGRFSGRQFSNSRSEMNVSTLELGDSALYLCASSLTSGKETQYFGPGTRLLVL.

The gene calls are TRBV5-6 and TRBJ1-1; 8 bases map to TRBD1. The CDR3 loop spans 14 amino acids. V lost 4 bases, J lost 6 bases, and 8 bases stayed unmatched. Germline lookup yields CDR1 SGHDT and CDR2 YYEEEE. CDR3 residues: CASSKRTGLPEAFF. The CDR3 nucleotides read TGTGCCAGCAGCAAACGGACAGGGCTGCCTGAAGCTTTCTTT.

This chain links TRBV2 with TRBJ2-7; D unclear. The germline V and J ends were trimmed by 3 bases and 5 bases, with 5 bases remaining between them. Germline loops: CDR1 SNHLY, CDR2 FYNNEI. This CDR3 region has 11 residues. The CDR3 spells CASSEYNEQYF. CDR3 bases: TGTGCCAGCAGTGAGTACAACGAGCAGTACTTC.

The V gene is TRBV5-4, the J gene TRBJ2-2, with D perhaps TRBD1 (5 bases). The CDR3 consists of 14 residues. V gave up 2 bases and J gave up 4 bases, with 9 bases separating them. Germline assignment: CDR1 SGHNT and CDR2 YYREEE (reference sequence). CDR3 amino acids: CASSFGRATGELFF. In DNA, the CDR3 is TGTGCCAGCAGCTTCGGCAGGGCCACCGGGGAGCTGTTTTTT.

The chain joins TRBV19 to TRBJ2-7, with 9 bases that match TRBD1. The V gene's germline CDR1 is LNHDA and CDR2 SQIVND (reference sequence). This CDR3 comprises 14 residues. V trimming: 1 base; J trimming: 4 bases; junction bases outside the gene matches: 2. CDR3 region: CASSIGTGDYEQYF. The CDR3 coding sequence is TGTGCCAGTAGTATAGGGACAGGGGATTACGAGCAGTACTTC.

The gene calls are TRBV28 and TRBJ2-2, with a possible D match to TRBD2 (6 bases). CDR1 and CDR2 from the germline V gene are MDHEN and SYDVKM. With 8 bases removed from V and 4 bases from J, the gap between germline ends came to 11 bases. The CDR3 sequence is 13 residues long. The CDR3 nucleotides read TGTGCCAGCGGAGACGGGAGCACCGGGGAGCTGTTTTTT. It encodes CASGDGSTGELFF.

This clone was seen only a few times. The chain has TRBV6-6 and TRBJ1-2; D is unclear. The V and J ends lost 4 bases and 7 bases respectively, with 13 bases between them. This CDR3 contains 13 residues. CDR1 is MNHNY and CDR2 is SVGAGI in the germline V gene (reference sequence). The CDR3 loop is CASSSNPQAGYTF. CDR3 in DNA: TGTGCCAGCAGTTCCAACCCTCAGGCTGGCTACACCTTC.

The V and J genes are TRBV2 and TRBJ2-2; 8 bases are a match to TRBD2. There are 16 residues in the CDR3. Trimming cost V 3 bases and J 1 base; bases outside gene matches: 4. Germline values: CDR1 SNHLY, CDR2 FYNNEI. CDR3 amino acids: CASSEVLAGNTGELFF. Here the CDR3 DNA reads TGTGCCAGCAGTGAGGTGCTAGCGGGGAACACCGGGGAGCTGTTTTTT.

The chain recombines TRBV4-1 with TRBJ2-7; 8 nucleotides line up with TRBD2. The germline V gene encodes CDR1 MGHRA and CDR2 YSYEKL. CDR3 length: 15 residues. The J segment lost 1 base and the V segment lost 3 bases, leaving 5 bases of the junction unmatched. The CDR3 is CASSQQRGPSYEQYF. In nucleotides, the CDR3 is TGCGCCAGCAGCCAGCAGCGGGGGCCGTCCTACGAGCAGTACTTC.

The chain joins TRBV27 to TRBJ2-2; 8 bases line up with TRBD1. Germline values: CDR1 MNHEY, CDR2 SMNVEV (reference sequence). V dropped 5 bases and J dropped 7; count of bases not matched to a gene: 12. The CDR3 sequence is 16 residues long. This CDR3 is CASSLGRTGSVGELFF. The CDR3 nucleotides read TGTGCCAGCAGTCTTGGACGGACAGGGTCCGTCGGGGAGCTGTTTTTT.

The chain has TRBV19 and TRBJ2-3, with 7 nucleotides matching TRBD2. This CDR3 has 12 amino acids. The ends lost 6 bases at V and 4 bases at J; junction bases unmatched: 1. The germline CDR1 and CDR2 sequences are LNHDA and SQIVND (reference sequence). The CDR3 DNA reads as TGTGCCAGTAGGGGGGGGGCAGATACGCAGTATTTT. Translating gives CASRGGADTQYF.

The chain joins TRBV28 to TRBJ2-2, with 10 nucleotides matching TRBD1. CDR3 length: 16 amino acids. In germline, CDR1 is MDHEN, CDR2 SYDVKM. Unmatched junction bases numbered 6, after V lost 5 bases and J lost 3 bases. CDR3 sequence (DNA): TGTGCCAGCAGTCCGACAGGGGGCAAAGACACCGGGGAGCTGTTTTTT. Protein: CASSPTGGKDTGELFF.

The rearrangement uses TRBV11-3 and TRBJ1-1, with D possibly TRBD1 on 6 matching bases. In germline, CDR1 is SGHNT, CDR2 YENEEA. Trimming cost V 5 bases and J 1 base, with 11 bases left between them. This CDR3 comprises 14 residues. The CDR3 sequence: CASSTTGWNTEAFF. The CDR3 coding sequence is TGTGCCAGCAGCACGACAGGTTGGAACACTGAAGCTTTCTTT.

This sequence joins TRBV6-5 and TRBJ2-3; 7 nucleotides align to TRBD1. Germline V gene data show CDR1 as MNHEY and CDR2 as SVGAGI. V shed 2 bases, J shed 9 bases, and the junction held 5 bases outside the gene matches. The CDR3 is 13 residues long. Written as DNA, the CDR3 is TGTGCCAGCAGTTACCGAACAGGGGACACGCAGTATTTT. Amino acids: CASSYRTGDTQYF.